This T cell receptor (beta chain) was sequenced for a study of T cell changes during pregnancy in multiple sclerosis. Generated by immunoSEQ multiplex PCR, the TCRdb table keeps only in-frame clones and is missing some. The sample shows approximately 38,000 clones, approximately 94% of them seen only once. This CDR3 contains 15 residues. Germline CDR1 reads PRHDT; CDR2 reads FYEKMQ (reference sequence). With 2 bases removed from V and 4 bases from J, the gap between germline ends came to 13 bases. The clonotype comes from a female donor with multiple sclerosis, enrolled in a pregnancy study. This rearrangement joins TRBV13 to TRBJ2-3, with no clear D. The sequences come from peripheral blood, collected in the third trimester of pregnancy. The CDR3 DNA follows: TGTGCCAGCAGCTTACGGTCTAGTTGGGCAGATACGCAGTATTTT. This sequence encodes CASSLRSSWADTQYF. Complete variable domain (other parts from reference TRBV13 and TRBJ2-3): AAGVIQSPRHLIKEKRETATLKCYPIPRHDTVYWYQQGPGQDPQFLISFYEKMQSDKGSIPDRFSAQQFSDYHSELNMSSLELGDSALYFCASSLRSSWADTQYFGPGTRLTVL.